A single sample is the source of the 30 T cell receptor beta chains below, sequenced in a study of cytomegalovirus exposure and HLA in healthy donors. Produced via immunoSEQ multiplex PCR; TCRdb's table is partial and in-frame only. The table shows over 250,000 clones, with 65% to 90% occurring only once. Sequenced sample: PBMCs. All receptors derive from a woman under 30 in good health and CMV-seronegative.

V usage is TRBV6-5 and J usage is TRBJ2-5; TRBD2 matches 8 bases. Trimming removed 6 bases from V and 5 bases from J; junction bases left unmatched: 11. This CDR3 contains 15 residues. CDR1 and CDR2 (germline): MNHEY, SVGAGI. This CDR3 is CASSRPGTSQETQYF. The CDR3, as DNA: TGTGCCAGCAGCCGTCCCGGGACTAGTCAGGAGACCCAGTACTTC.

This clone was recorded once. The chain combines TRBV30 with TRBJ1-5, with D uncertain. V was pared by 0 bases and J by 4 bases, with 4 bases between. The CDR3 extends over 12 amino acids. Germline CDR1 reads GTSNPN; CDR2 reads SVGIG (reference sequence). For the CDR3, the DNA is TGTGCCTGGAGTGTCAATAATCAGCCCCAGCATTTT. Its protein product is CAWSVNNQPQHF.

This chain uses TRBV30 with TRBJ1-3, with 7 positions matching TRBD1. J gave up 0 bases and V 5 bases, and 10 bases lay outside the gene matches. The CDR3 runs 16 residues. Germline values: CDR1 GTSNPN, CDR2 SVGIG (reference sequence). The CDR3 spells CAWVRQGGLSGNTIYF. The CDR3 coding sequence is TGTGCCTGGGTCAGACAGGGCGGTCTCTCTGGAAACACCATATATTTT.

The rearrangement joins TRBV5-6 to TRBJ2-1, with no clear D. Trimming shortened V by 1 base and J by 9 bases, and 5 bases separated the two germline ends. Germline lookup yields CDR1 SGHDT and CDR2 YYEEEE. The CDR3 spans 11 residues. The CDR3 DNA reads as TGTGCCAGCAGCTTGACGGGTGAGCAGTTCTTC. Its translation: CASSLTGEQFF.

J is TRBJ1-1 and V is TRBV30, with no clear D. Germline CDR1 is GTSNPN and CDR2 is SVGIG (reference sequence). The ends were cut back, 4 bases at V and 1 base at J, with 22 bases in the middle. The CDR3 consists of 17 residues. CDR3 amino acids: CAWIAGLRAEKNTEAFF. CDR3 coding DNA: TGTGCCTGGATCGCCGGGTTGAGGGCCGAGAAGAACACTGAAGCTTTCTTT. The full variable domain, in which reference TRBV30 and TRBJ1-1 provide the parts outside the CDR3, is SQTIHQWPATLVQPVGSPLSLECTVEGTSNPNLYWYRQAAGRGLQLLFYSVGIGQISSEVPQNLSASRPQDRQFILSSKKLLLSDSGFYLCAWIAGLRAEKNTEAFFGQGTRLTVV.

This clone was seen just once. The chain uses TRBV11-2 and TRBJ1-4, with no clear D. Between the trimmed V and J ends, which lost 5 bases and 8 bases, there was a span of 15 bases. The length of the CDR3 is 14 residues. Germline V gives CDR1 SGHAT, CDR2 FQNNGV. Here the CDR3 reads CASSERPRVEKLFF. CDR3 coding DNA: TGTGCCAGCAGCGAGCGGCCTAGGGTCGAAAAACTGTTTTTT.

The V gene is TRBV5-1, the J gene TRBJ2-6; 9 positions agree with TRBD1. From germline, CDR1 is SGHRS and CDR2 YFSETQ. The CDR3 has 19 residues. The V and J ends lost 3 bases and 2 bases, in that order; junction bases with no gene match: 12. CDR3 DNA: TGCGCCAGCAGCTCGGACAGGGGAAGGTCTCATGCTGGGGCCAACGTCCTGACTTTC. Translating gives CASSSDRGRSHAGANVLTF. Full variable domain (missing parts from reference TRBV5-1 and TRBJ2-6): KAGVTQTPRYLIKTRGQQVTLSCSPISGHRSVSWYQQTPGQGLQFLFEYFSETQRNKGNFPGRFSGRQFSNSRSEMNVSTLELGDSALYLCASSSDRGRSHAGANVLTFGAGSRLTVL.

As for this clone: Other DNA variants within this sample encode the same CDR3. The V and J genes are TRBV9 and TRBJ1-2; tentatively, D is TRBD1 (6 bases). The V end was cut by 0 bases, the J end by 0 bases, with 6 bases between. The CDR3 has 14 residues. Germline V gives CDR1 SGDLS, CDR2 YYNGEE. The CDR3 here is CASSVGTANYGYTF. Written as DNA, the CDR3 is TGTGCCAGCAGCGTAGGGACAGCTAACTATGGCTACACCTTC.

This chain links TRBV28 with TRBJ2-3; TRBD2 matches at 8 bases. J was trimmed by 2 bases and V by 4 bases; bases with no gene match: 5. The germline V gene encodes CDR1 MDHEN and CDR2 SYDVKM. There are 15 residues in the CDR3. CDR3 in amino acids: CASSWSGGFTDTQYF. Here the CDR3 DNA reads TGTGCCAGCAGTTGGAGCGGGGGCTTCACAGATACGCAGTATTTT.

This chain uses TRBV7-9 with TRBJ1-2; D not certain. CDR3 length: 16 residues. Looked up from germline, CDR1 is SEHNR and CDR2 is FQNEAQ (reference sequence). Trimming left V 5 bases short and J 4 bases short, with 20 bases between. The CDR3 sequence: CASSPRVFRGPYGYTF. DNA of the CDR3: TGTGCCAGCAGCCCACGGGTTTTTAGAGGCCCCTATGGCTACACCTTC.

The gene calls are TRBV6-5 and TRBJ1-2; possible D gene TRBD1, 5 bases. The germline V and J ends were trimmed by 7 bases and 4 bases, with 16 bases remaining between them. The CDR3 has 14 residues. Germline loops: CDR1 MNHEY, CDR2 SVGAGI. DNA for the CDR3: TGTGCCAGCACCGTTGGGGGGAGCACCTATGGCTACACCTTC. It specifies CASTVGGSTYGYTF.

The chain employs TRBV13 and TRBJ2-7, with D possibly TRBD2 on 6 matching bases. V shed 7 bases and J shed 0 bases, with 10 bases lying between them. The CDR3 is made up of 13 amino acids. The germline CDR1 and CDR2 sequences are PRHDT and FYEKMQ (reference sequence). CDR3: CASTGGDSYEQYF. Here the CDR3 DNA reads TGTGCCAGCACCGGCGGGGACTCCTACGAGCAGTACTTC.

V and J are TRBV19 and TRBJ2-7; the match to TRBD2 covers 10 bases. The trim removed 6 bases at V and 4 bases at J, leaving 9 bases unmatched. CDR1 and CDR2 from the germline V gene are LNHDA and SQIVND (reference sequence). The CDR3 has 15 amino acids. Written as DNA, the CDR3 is TGTGCCAGTAGGTCCAGACTAGCGGGTACTTACGAGCAGTACTTC. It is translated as CASRSRLAGTYEQYF.

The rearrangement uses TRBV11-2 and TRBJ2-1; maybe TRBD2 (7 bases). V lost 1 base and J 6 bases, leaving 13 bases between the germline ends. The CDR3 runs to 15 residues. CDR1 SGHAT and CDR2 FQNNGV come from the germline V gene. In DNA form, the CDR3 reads TGTGCCAGCAGCTTAGGAGGGGGGGCCTTCAATGAGCAGTTCTTC. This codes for CASSLGGGAFNEQFF.

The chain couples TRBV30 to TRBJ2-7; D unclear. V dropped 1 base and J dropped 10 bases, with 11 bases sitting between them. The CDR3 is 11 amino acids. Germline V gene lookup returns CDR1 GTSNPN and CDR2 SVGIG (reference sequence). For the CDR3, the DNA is TGTGCCTGGAGTGGGGCTTTTCACCAGTACTTC. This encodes CAWSGAFHQYF.

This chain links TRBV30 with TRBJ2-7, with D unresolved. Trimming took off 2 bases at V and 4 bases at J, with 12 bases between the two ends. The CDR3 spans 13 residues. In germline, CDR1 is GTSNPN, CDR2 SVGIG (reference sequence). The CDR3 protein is CAWSRGAPYEQYF. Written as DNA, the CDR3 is TGTGCCTGGAGTCGAGGCGCCCCATACGAGCAGTACTTC. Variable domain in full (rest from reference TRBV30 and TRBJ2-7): SQTIHQWPATLVQPVGSPLSLECTVEGTSNPNLYWYRQAAGRGLQLLFYSVGIGQISSEVPQNLSASRPQDRQFILSSKKLLLSDSGFYLCAWSRGAPYEQYFGPGTRLTVT.

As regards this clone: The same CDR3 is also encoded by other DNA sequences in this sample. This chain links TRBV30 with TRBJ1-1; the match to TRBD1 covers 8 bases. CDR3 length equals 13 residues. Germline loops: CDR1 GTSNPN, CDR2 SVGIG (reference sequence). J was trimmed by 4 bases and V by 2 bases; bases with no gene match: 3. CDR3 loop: CAWSSGQGTEAFF. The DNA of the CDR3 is TGTGCCTGGAGTTCCGGACAGGGCACTGAAGCTTTCTTT.

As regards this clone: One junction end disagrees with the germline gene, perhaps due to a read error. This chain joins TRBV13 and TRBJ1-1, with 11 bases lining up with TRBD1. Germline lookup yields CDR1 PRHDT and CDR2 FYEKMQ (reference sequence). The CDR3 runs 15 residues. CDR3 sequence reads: CASSIGQGAHTEAFF. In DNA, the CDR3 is TGTGCCAGCAGCATAGGACAGGGGGCGCACACTGAAGCTTTCTTT.

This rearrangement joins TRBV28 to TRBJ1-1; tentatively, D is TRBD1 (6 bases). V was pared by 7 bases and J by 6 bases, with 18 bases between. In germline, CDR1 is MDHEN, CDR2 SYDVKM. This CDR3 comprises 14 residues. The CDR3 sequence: CASTLGWQGPEAFF. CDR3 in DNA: TGTGCCAGCACCTTAGGATGGCAGGGGCCTGAAGCTTTCTTT.

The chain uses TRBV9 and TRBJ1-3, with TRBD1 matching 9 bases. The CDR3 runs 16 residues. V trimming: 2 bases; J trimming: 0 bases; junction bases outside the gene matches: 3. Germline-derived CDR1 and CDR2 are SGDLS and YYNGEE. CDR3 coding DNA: TGTGCCAGCAGCGTGGGACAGGGACCCTCTGGAAACACCATATATTTT. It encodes CASSVGQGPSGNTIYF.

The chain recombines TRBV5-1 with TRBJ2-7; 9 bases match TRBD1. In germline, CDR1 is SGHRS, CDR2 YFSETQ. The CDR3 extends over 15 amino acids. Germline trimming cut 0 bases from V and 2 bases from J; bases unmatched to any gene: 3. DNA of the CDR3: TGCGCCAGCAGCTTGGCCGGGACAGGGCCCTACGAGCAGTACTTC. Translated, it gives CASSLAGTGPYEQYF. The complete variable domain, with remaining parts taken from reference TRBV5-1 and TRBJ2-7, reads KAGVTQTPRYLIKTRGQQVTLSCSPISGHRSVSWYQQTPGQGLQFLFEYFSETQRNKGNFPGRFSGRQFSNSRSEMNVSTLELGDSALYLCASSLAGTGPYEQYFGPGTRLTVT.

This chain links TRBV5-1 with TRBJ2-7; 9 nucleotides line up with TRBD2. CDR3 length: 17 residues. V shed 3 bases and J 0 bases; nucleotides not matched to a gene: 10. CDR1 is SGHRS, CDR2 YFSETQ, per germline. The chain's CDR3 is CASSWSGRSFSSYEQYF. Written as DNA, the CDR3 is TGCGCCAGCAGCTGGAGCGGGAGGTCCTTCAGCTCCTACGAGCAGTACTTC.

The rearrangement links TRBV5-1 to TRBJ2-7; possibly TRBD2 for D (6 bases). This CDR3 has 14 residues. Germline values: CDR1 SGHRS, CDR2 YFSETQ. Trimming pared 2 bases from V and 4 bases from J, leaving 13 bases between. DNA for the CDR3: TGCGCCAGCAGCTTCCGGGACCGGGGGTACGAGCAGTACTTC. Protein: CASSFRDRGYEQYF. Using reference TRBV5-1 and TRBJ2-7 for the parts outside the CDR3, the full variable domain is KAGVTQTPRYLIKTRGQQVTLSCSPISGHRSVSWYQQTPGQGLQFLFEYFSETQRNKGNFPGRFSGRQFSNSRSEMNVSTLELGDSALYLCASSFRDRGYEQYFGPGTRLTVT.

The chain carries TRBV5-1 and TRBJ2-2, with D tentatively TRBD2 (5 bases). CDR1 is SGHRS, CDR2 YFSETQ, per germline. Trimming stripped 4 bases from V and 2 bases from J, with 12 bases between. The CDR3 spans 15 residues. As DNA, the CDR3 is TGCGCCAGCAGCCGGGGAACAGATAACACCGGGGAGCTGTTTTTT. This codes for CASSRGTDNTGELFF.

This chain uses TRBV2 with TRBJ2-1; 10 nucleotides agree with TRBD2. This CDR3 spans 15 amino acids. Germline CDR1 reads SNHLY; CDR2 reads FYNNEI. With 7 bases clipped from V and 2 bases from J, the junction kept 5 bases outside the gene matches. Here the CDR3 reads CASKPSGGPYNEQFF. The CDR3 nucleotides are TGTGCCAGCAAGCCTAGCGGGGGACCCTACAATGAGCAGTTCTTC.

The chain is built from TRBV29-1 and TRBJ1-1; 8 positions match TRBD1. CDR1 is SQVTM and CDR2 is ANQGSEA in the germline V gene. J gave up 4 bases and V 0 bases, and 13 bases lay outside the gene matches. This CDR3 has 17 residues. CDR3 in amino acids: CSVEDSRTGMFTTEAFF. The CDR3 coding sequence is TGCAGCGTTGAAGATTCAAGGACAGGGATGTTCACCACTGAAGCTTTCTTT.

CDR3 residues: CASSGDRGQSNEKLFF. In DNA, the CDR3 is TGTGCCAGCAGTGGAGACAGGGGGCAGAGTAATGAAAAACTGTTTTTT. The chain employs TRBV6-1 and TRBJ1-4, with TRBD1 matching 10 bases. Looked up from germline, CDR1 is MNHNS and CDR2 is SASEGT. This CDR3 has 16 residues. V lost 4 bases and J lost 4; bases outside the gene matches: 6.

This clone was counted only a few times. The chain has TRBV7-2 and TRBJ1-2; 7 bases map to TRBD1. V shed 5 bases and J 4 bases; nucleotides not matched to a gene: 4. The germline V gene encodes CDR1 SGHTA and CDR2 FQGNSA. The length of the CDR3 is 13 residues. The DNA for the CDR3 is TGTGCCAGCAGCCTAGGGGGCACCTATGGCTACACCTTC. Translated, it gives CASSLGGTYGYTF.

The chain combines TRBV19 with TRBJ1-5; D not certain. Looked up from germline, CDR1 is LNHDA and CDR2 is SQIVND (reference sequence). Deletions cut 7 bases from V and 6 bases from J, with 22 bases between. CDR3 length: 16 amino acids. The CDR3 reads CASTTGTANRPQPQHF. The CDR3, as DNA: TGTGCCAGTACAACGGGAACGGCAAATCGGCCTCAGCCCCAGCATTTT. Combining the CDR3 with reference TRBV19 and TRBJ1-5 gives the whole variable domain DGGITQSPKYLFRKEGQNVTLSCEQNLNHDAMYWYRQDPGQGLRLIYYSQIVNDFQKGDIAEGYSVSREKKESFPLTVTSAQKNPTAFYLCASTTGTANRPQPQHFGDGTRLSIL.

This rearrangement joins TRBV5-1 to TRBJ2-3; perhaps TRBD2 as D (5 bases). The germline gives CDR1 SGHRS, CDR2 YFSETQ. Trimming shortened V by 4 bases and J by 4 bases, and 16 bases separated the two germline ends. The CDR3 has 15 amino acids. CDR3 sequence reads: CASSRALVSADTQYF. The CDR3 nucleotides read TGCGCCAGCAGCCGGGCCTTGGTTAGCGCAGATACGCAGTATTTT. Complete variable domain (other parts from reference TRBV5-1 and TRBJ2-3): KAGVTQTPRYLIKTRGQQVTLSCSPISGHRSVSWYQQTPGQGLQFLFEYFSETQRNKGNFPGRFSGRQFSNSRSEMNVSTLELGDSALYLCASSRALVSADTQYFGPGTRLTVL.